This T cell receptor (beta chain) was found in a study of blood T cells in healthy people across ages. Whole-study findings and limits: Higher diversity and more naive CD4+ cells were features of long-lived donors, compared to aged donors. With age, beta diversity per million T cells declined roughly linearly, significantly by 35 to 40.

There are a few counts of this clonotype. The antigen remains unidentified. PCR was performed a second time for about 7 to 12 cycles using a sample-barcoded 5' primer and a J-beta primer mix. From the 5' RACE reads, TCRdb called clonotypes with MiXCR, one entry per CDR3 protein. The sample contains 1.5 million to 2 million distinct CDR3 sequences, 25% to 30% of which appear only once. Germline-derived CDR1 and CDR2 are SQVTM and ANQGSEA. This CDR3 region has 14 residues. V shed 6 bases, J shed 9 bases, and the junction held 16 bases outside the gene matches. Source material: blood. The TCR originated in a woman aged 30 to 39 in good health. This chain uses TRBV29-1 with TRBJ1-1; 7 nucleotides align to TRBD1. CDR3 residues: CSVQGLGGYRQAFF. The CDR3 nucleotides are TGCAGCGTCCAGGGCCTAGGGGGCTACCGGCAAGCTTTCTTT.